What follows are 28 T cell receptor beta chains derived from one specimen sequenced in a study of shared clonotypes between healthy human individuals. The table came from immunoSEQ multiplex PCR; TCRdb's copy has only in-frame clones and leaves some out. This repertoire shows about 560,000 clones, roughly four fifths found once; its top ten account for 9.5% to 15%. The sample consisted of PBMCs. Every receptor here comes from a woman aged 40 to 55 in good health. Some clones in this sample may be carry-over from other donors' samples.

The rearrangement uses TRBV6-5 and TRBJ2-5; 9 bases line up with TRBD2. From germline, CDR1 is MNHEY and CDR2 SVGAGI. The V and J ends lost 4 bases and 0 bases, in that order; junction bases with no gene match: 6. The CDR3 contains 16 residues. In nucleotides, the CDR3 is TGTGCCAGCAGTTGGAGACTAGCGGCGTACCAAGAGACCCAGTACTTC. Amino acid sequence: CASSWRLAAYQETQYF.

CDR3 sequence: CASSALGQGVNEQYF. The DNA for the CDR3 is TGTGCCAGCAGTGCCCTGGGTCAGGGGGTGAACGAGCAGTACTTC. The rearrangement uses TRBV2 and TRBJ2-7, with TRBD1 matching 7 bases. This CDR3 comprises 15 residues. Trimming at V came to 4 bases and at J to 5 bases, leaving 11 bases not matched to a gene. Germline CDR1 and CDR2: SNHLY and FYNNEI.

Of note for this clone: A read error may be the cause here, since a much bigger clone is one base away. The chain joins TRBV21-1 to TRBJ2-2; the table's D call, TRBD2, has no DNA check behind it. TRBV21-1 is tagged as a pseudogene. This CDR3 has 17 residues. The CDR3 loop reads CASSLQGVAGAGGEPFF. DNA of the CDR3: TGTGCCAGCAGCCTCCAAGGGGTAGCGGGAGCGGGCGGGGAGCCGTTTTTT.

This clone was detected ten times or more. J is TRBJ2-1 and V is TRBV19; D not certain. The CDR3 totals 13 residues. CDR1 is LNHDA, CDR2 SQIVND, per germline (reference sequence). The V gene lost 6 bases and the J gene lost 8 bases, with 14 bases spanning the gap. CDR3 region: CASSGLGADEQFF. As DNA, the CDR3 is TGTGCCAGTAGCGGTCTTGGAGCAGATGAGCAGTTCTTC.

The chain employs TRBV7-9 and TRBJ1-5; D unresolved. V was clipped by 1 base and J by 2 bases, with 3 bases between them. Per the germline V gene, CDR1 is SEHNR and CDR2 is FQNEAQ (reference sequence). The CDR3 runs to 13 residues. The CDR3 bases are TGTGCCAGCAGCTTAGTGGGCAATCAGCCCCAGCATTTT. This codes for CASSLVGNQPQHF.

The rearrangement joins TRBV4-1 to TRBJ1-4; 8 nucleotides align to TRBD1. The CDR3 sequence is 17 residues long. The germline CDR1 and CDR2 sequences are MGHRA and YSYEKL. V lost 0 bases, J lost 8 bases, and 11 bases stayed unmatched. CDR3 amino acids: CASSQEHQDRGREKLFF. The CDR3 DNA sequence: TGCGCCAGCAGCCAAGAACACCAAGACAGGGGCAGGGAAAAACTGTTTTTT.

V and J are TRBV20-1 and TRBJ2-1, with a weak D call TRBD1 (5 bases). V lost 5 bases to trimming and J lost 8 bases, with 7 bases between them. The CDR3 is made up of 10 amino acids. Germline-derived CDR1 and CDR2 are DFQATT and SNEGSKA (reference sequence). CDR3 protein: CSAGQDEQFF. DNA for the CDR3: TGCAGTGCTGGACAAGATGAGCAGTTCTTC.

A single count supports this clone. The chain recombines TRBV28 with TRBJ2-7; D not certain. This CDR3 region has 16 residues. Trimming took off 1 base at V and 0 bases at J, with 13 bases between the two ends. The germline V gene has CDR1 MDHEN and CDR2 SYDVKM. The CDR3 is CASSLFFGGDSYEQYF. The DNA for the CDR3 is TGTGCCAGCAGTTTATTTTTCGGTGGAGACTCCTACGAGCAGTACTTC.

About this clone itself: One end of the junction does not line up with germline, which may come from a read error. V and J are TRBV7-9 and TRBJ1-1; D not resolved. The CDR3 contains 15 residues. Germline CDR1 reads SEHNR; CDR2 reads FQNEAQ (reference sequence). The CDR3 reads CASSLVGQANTEAFF. Written as DNA, the CDR3 is TGTGCCAGCAGCTTAGTAGGGCAGGCGAACACTGAGGCTTTCTTT.

On this clone itself: It is likely a read error, because the conserved phenylalanine at the end of the CDR3 is missing. The chain uses TRBV6-5 and TRBJ2-3; D perhaps matches TRBD2 (5 bases). CDR3 length: 14 amino acids. The V end was cut by 2 bases, the J end by 0 bases, with 6 bases between. CDR1 is MNHEY, CDR2 SVGAGI, per germline. The CDR3 protein is CASSYGGSTDTQYL. In DNA, the CDR3 is TGTGCCAGCAGTTACGGCGGGAGCACAGATACGCAGTATCTT.

This clone appeared a single time. CDR3 region: CASSMRGTGGFSYEQYF. DNA of the CDR3: TGTGCCAGTAGTATGCGAGGGACAGGGGGATTCTCCTACGAGCAGTACTTC. The chain carries TRBV19 and TRBJ2-7; 11 bases are shared with TRBD1. CDR3 length: 17 amino acids. V shed 3 bases, J shed 0 bases, and the junction held 7 bases outside the gene matches. Germline V gene sequence: CDR1 LNHDA, CDR2 SQIVND (reference sequence).

V and J are TRBV19 and TRBJ1-1; perhaps TRBD1 as D (5 bases). V shed 7 bases and J shed 3 bases, with 12 bases lying between them. CDR1 is LNHDA, CDR2 SQIVND, per germline (reference sequence). This CDR3 comprises 13 residues. The CDR3 protein is CASTSRAYTEAFF. The CDR3 nucleotides read TGTGCCAGTACCTCCAGGGCCTACACTGAAGCTTTCTTT.

The chain is built from TRBV7-3 and TRBJ1-1; 12 bases match TRBD1. This CDR3 is built from 13 residues. V was pared by 7 bases and J by 5 bases, with 2 bases of the junction left unmatched. Germline V gene lookup returns CDR1 SGHTA and CDR2 FQGTGA. The CDR3 is CASMGQGATEAFF. Here the CDR3 DNA reads TGTGCCAGCATGGGACAGGGGGCAACTGAAGCTTTCTTT.

The rearrangement uses TRBV5-1 and TRBJ2-1; D not resolved. V was clipped by 4 bases and J by 4 bases, with 12 bases between them. This CDR3 region has 14 residues. CDR1 SGHRS and CDR2 YFSETQ come from the germline V gene. In DNA, the CDR3 is TGCGCCAGCAGCCCTCGACTCAGGTACAATGAGCAGTTCTTC. It codes for CASSPRLRYNEQFF.

As to this clone: With a much larger clone just one base away, this may be a read error. The chain joins TRBV5-1 to TRBJ1-5, with D perhaps matching TRBD1 (5 bases). The CDR3 runs to 13 residues. Germline-derived CDR1 and CDR2 are SGHRS and YFSETQ. Here the CDR3 reads CDSSRDGGQPQHF. The DNA of the CDR3 is TGCGACAGCAGCCGGGACGGGGGTCAGCCCCAGCATTTT.

The rearrangement uses TRBV10-1 and TRBJ2-2; TRBD1 aligns across 7 bases. Germline trimming cut 8 bases from V and 9 bases from J; bases unmatched to any gene: 21. Looked up from germline, CDR1 is WNHNN and CDR2 is SYGVQD (reference sequence). The CDR3 spans 17 residues. The CDR3 DNA is TGCGCCAGCCGCGTCTTCAGGGGGAACTCGGGACACCGGGAGCTGTTTTTT. Its protein is CASRVFRGNSGHRELFF.

A remark on this clone: A read error is possible here, since a much larger clone lies one base away. The V gene is TRBV6-5, the J gene TRBJ2-3; D uncertain. Germline CDR1 MNHEY, CDR2 SVGAGI. This CDR3 region has 12 residues. V dropped 6 bases and J dropped 0 bases, with 4 bases sitting between them. The CDR3 DNA reads TGTGCCAGCAGGCCTAGCACAGATACGCAGTATTTT. Protein: CASRPSTDTQYF.

The rearrangement links TRBV9 to TRBJ2-2; 9 positions match TRBD2. With 0 bases clipped from V and 5 bases from J, the junction kept 11 bases outside the gene matches. The germline V gene encodes CDR1 SGDLS and CDR2 YYNGEE. There are 18 residues in the CDR3. In DNA form, the CDR3 reads TGTGCCAGCAGCGTAGGGATCGGAGCGGGAGGCGGGACCGGGGAGCTGTTTTTT. This sequence encodes CASSVGIGAGGGTGELFF.

The V call is TRBV21-1, the J call TRBJ2-7. TRBV21-1 is flagged as a pseudogene. CDR3 size: 14 residues. This CDR3 reads CARELCRGGYEQYF. CDR3 coding DNA: TGTGCCAGGGAGCTTTGCAGGGGGGGTTACGAGCAGTACTTC.

The chain couples TRBV9 to TRBJ2-2, with 7 nucleotides matching TRBD2. The CDR3 sequence is 16 residues long. Germline CDR1 reads SGDLS; CDR2 reads YYNGEE. V gave up 4 bases and J gave up 3 bases; unmatched junction bases: 9. CDR3 DNA: TGTGCCAGCAGCCCCTCGGGGGGAGCTTACACCGGGGAGCTGTTTTTT. Amino acids: CASSPSGGAYTGELFF.

A single count supports this clone. The CDR3 DNA reads as TGCAGCGTTAGGCAAGGGTTCAACAATGAGCAGTTCTTC. It yields the protein CSVRQGFNNEQFF. V and J are TRBV29-1 and TRBJ2-1; D is uncertain. V was trimmed by 5 bases and J by 5 bases, leaving 13 bases between them. Germline V gene sequence: CDR1 SQVTM, CDR2 ANQGSEA. The CDR3 consists of 13 residues.

A single count supports this clone. The DNA of the CDR3 is TGTGCCAGCAGCCCGGGGGGACCGCCGGATGAAAAACTGTTTTTT. Its protein is CASSPGGPPDEKLFF. The chain recombines TRBV4-2 with TRBJ1-4; possibly TRBD1 for D (5 bases). The V and J ends lost 4 bases and 6 bases respectively, with 15 bases between them. Germline V gene sequence: CDR1 LGHNA, CDR2 YNFKEQ. The length of the CDR3 is 15 residues.

This clone was observed a few times. J is TRBJ2-3 and V is TRBV6-4; maybe TRBD1 (5 bases). Per the germline V gene, CDR1 is MRHNA and CDR2 is SNTAGT. V dropped 2 bases and J dropped 2 bases, with 8 bases sitting between them. This CDR3 region has 14 residues. The CDR3 spells CASSDDSHTDTQYF. The CDR3 nucleotides read TGTGCCAGCAGTGACGACAGCCACACAGATACGCAGTATTTT.

This sequence joins TRBV30 and TRBJ2-2; no firm D call. The germline V and J ends were trimmed by 2 bases and 6 bases, with 7 bases remaining between them. The length of the CDR3 is 12 residues. The germline V gene encodes CDR1 GTSNPN and CDR2 SVGIG (reference sequence). The CDR3 is CAWSWLPGELFF. In DNA, the CDR3 is TGTGCCTGGAGTTGGCTGCCCGGGGAGCTGTTTTTT.

As for this clone: This may be a read error, as it is one base from a much larger clone. The CDR3 sequence is CASGGGPADGYTF. The CDR3 nucleotides are TGTGCCAGCGGGGGCGGTCCAGCGGATGGCTACACCTTC. The J gene is TRBJ1-2, the V gene TRBV25-1; perhaps TRBD1 as D (6 bases). V lost 8 bases and J lost 6, with 16 bases in between. Germline CDR1 reads MGHDK; CDR2 reads SYGVNS. The CDR3 runs 13 residues.

This clone was counted between two and nine times. This chain joins TRBV6-1 and TRBJ2-7; 8 nucleotides match TRBD2. V shed 6 bases and J 0 bases; nucleotides not matched to a gene: 4. Germline V CDR1 and CDR2: MNHNS, SASEGT. This CDR3 region has 14 residues. The CDR3 coding sequence is TGTGCCAGCAGGGCAGCGGGGGCCTCCTACGAGCAGTACTTC. Amino acid sequence: CASRAAGASYEQYF.

This clone was seen just once. This chain links TRBV2 with TRBJ1-2; possibly TRBD1 for D (5 bases). In germline, CDR1 is SNHLY, CDR2 FYNNEI. The CDR3 runs 13 residues. V lost 4 bases and J lost 3, with 9 bases in between. This CDR3 reads CASSGGTDYGYTF. The CDR3 DNA is TGTGCCAGCAGTGGGGGGACCGACTATGGCTACACCTTC.

The chain links TRBV6-1 to TRBJ1-1; D ambiguous. The CDR3 length is 13 residues. V dropped 7 bases and J dropped 2 bases, with 11 bases sitting between them. Germline-derived CDR1 and CDR2 are MNHNS and SASEGT. The CDR3 is CASNPAGNTEAFF. CDR3 nucleotide sequence: TGTGCCAGCAACCCTGCAGGAAACACTGAAGCTTTCTTT.